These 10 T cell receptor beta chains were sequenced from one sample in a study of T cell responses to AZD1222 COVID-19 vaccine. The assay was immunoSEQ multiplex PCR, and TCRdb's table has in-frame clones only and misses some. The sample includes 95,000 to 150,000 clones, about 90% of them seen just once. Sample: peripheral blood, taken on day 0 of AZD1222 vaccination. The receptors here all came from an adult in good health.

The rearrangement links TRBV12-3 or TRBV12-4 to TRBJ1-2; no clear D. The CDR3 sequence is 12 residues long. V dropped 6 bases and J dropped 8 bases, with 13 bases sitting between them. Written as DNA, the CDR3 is TGTGCCAGCAGCCCGGACCAGGTGGGCTACACCTTC. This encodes CASSPDQVGYTF.

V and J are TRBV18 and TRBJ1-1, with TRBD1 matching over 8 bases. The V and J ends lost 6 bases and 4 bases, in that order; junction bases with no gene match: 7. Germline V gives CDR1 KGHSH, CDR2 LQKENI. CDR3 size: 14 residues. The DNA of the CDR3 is TGTGCCAGCTCGCTGGACAGGGTAATCACTGAAGCTTTCTTT. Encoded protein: CASSLDRVITEAFF. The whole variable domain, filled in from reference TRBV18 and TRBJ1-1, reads NAGVMQNPRHLVRRRGQEARLRCSPMKGHSHVYWYRQLPEEGLKFMVYLQKENIIDESGMPKERFSAEFPKEGPSILRIQQVVRGDSAAYFCASSLDRVITEAFFGQGTRLTVV.

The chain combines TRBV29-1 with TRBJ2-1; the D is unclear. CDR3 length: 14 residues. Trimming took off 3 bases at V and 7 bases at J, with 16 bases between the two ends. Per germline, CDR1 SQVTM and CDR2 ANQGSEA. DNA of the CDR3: TGCAGCGTTGAGTTGGGTAGGCCTGGGAATGAGCAGTTCTTC. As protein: CSVELGRPGNEQFF.

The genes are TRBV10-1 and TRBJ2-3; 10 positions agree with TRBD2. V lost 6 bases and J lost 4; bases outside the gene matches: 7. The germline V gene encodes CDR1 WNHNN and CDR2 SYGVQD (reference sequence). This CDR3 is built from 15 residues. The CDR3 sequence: CASRSTSGSPDTQYF. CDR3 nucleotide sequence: TGCGCCAGCAGATCGACTAGCGGGTCCCCAGATACGCAGTATTTT.

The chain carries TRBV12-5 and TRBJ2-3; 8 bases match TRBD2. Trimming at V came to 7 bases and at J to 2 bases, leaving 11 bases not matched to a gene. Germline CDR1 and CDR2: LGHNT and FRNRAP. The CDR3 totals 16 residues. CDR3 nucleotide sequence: TGTGCTAGTGCCGACGACCTAGCGGGTCTCACAGATACGCAGTATTTT. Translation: CASADDLAGLTDTQYF.

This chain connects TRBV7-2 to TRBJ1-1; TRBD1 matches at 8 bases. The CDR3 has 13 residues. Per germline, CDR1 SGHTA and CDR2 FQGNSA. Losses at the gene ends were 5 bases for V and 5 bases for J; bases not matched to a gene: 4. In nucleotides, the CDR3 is TGTGCCAGCAGCCCCCAGGGGGCAACTGAAGCTTTCTTT. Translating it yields CASSPQGATEAFF.

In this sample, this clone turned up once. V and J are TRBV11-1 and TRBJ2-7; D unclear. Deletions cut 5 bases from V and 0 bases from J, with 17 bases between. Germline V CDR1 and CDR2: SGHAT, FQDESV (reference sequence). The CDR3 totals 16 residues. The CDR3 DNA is TGTGCCAGCAGCCGGACCCAGGACGTGGGCTCCTACGAGCAGTACGTC. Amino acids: CASSRTQDVGSYEQYV.

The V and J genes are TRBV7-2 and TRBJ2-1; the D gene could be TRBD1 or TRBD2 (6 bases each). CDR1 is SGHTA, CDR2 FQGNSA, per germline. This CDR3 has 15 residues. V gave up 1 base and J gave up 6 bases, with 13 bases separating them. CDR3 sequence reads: CASSLGGARRNEQFF. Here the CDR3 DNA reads TGTGCCAGCAGCTTAGGGGGGGCTCGCCGCAATGAGCAGTTCTTC. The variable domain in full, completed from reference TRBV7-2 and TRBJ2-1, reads GAGVSQSPSNKVTEKGKDVELRCDPISGHTALYWYRQSLGQGLEFLIYFQGNSAPDKSGLPSDRFSAERTGGSVSTLTIQRTQQEDSAVYLCASSLGGARRNEQFFGPGTRLTVL.

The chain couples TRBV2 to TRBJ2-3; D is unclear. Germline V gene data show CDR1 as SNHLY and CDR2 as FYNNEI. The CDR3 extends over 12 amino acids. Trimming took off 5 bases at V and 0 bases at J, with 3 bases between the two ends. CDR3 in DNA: TGTGCCAGCAGTTACAGCACAGATACGCAGTATTTT. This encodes CASSYSTDTQYF.

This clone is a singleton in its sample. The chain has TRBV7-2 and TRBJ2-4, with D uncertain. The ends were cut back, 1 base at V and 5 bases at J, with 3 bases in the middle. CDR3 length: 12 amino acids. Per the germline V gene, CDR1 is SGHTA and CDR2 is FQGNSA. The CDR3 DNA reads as TGTGCCAGCAGCTTAGTAGAAAACATTCAGTACTTC. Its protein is CASSLVENIQYF.